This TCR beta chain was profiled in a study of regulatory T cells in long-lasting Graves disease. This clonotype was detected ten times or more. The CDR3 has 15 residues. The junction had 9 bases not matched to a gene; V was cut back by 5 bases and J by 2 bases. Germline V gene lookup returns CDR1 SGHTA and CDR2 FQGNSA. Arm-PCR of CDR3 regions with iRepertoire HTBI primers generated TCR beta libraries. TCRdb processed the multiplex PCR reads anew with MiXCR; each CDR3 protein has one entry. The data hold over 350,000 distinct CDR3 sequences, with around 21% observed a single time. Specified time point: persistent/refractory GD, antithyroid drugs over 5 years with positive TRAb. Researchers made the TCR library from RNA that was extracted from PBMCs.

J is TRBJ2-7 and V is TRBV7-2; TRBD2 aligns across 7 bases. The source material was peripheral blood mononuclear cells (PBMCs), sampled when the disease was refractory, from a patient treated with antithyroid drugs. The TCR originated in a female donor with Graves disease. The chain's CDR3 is CASSPLASGTYEQYF. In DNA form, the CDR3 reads TGTGCCAGCAGCCCCCTGGCTAGCGGAACCTACGAGCAGTACTTC.